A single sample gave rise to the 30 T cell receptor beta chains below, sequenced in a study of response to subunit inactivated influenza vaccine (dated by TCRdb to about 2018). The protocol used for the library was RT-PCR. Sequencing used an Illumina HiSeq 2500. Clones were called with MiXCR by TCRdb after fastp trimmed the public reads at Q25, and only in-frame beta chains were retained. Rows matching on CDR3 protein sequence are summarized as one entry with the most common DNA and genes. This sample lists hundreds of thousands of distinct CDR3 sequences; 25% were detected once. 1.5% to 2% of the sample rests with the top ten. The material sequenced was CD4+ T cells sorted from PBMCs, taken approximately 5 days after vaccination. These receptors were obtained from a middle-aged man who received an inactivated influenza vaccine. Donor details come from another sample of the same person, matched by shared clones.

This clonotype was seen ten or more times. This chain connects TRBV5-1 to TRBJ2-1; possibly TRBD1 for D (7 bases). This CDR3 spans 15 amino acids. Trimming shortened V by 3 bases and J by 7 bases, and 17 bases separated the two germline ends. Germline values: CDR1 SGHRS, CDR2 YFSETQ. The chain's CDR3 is CASSWRGPVGNEQFF. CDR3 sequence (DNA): TGCGCCAGCAGCTGGAGGGGGCCGGTCGGAAATGAGCAGTTCTTC. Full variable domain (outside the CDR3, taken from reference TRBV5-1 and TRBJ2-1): KAGVTQTPRYLIKTRGQQVTLSCSPISGHRSVSWYQQTPGQGLQFLFEYFSETQRNKGNFPGRFSGRQFSNSRSEMNVSTLELGDSALYLCASSWRGPVGNEQFFGPGTRLTVL.

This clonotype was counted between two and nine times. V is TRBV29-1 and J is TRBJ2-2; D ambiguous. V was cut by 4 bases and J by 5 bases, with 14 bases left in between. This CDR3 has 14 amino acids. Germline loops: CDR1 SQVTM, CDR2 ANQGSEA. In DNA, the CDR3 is TGCAGCGTTGCTGGCACCTCCATTACCGGGGAGCTGTTTTTT. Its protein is CSVAGTSITGELFF.

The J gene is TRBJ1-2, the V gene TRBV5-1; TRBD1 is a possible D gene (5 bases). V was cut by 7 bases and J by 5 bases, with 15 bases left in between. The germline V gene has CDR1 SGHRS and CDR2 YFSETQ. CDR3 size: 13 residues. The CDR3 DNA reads TGCGCCAGCGGCCCCGGGGCTGAATATGGCTACACCTTC. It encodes CASGPGAEYGYTF.

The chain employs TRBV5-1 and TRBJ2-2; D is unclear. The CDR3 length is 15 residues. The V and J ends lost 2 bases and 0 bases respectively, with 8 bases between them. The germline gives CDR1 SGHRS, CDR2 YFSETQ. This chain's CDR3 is CASSFSTPNTGELFF. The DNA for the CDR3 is TGCGCCAGCAGCTTTTCGACACCGAACACCGGGGAGCTGTTTTTT.

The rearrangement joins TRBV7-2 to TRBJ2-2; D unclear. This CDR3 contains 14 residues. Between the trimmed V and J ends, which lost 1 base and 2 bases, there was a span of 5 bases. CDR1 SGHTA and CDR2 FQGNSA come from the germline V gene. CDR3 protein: CASSLVLNTGELFF. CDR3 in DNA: TGTGCCAGCAGCTTAGTCCTTAACACCGGGGAGCTGTTTTTT.

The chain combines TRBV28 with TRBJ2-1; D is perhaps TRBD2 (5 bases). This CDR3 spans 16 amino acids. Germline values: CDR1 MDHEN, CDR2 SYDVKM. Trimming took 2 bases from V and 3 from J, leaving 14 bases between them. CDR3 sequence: CASSLTGGVIYNEQFF. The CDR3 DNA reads TGTGCCAGCAGTTTAACTGGAGGAGTTATCTACAATGAGCAGTTCTTC.

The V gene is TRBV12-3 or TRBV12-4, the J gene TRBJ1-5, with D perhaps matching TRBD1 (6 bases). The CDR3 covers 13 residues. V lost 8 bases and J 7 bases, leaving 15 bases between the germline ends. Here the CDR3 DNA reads TGTGCCAGCTCATGGACAGCGAGGCAGCCCCAGCATTTT. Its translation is CASSWTARQPQHF.

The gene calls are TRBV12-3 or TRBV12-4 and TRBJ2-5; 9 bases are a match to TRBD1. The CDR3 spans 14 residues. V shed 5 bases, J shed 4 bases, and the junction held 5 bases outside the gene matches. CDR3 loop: CASSNRGRRETQYF. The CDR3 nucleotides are TGTGCCAGCAGTAACAGGGGGCGTCGAGAGACCCAGTACTTC.

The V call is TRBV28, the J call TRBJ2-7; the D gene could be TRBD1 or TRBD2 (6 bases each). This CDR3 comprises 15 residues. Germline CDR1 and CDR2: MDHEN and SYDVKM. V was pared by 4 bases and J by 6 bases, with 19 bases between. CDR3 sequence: CASSSGGGLAPEQYF. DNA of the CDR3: TGTGCCAGCAGTTCCGGAGGGGGTTTGGCCCCCGAGCAGTACTTC. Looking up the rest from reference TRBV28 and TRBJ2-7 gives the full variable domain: DVKVTQSSRYLVKRTGEKVFLECVQDMDHENMFWYRQDPGLGLRLIYFSYDVKMKEKGDIPEGYSVSREKKERFSLILESASTNQTSMYLCASSSGGGLAPEQYFGPGTRLTVT.

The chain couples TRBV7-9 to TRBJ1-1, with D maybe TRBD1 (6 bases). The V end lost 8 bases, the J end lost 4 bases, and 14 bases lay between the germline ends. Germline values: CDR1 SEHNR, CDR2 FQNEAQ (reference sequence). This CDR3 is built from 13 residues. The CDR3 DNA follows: TGTGCCAGCCCAGGGGACTTCGGCACTGAAGCTTTCTTT. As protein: CASPGDFGTEAFF. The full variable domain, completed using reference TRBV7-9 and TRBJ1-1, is DTGVSQNPRHKITKRGQNVTFRCDPISEHNRLYWYRQTLGQGPEFLTYFQNEAQLEKSRLLSDRFSAERPKGSFSTLEIQRTEQGDSAMYLCASPGDFGTEAFFGQGTRLTVV.

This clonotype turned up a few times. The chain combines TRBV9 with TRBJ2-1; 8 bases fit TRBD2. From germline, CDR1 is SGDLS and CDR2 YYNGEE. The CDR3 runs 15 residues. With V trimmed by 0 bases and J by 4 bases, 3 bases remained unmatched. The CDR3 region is CASSVGSGNYNEQFF. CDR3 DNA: TGTGCCAGCAGCGTAGGTAGCGGGAATTACAATGAGCAGTTCTTC.

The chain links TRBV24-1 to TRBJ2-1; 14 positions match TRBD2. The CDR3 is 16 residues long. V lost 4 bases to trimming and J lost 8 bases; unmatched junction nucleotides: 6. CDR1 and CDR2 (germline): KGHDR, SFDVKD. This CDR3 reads CATSDGLAGGRYEQFF. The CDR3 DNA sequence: TGTGCCACCAGTGACGGACTAGCGGGAGGTCGGTATGAGCAGTTCTTC.

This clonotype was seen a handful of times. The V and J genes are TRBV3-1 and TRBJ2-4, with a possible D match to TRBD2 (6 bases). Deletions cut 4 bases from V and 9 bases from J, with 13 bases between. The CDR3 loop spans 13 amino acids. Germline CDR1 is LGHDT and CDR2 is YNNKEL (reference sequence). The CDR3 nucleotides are TGTGCCAGCAGCCCCCGGGGAGGTTTCATTCAGTACTTC. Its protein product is CASSPRGGFIQYF.

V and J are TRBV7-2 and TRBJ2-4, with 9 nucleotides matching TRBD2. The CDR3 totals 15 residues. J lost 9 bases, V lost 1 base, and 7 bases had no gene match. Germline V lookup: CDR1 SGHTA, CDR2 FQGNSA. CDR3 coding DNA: TGTGCCAGCAGCTTAGGTCGGCGGGGGGGCACCATTCAGTACTTC. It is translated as CASSLGRRGGTIQYF.

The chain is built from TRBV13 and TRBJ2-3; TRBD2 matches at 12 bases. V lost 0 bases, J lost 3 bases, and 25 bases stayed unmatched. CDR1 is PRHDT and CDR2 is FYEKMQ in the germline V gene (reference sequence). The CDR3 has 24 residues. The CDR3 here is CASSLGGRSSTLAGGGGATDTQYF. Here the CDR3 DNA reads TGTGCCAGCAGCTTAGGAGGTCGGTCCTCAACACTAGCGGGAGGTGGTGGTGCTACAGATACGCAGTATTTT.

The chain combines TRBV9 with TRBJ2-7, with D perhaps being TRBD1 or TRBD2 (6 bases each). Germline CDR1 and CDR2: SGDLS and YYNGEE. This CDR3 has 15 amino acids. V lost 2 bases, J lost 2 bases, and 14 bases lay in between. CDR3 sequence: CASSVGGRGPYEQYF. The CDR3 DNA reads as TGTGCCAGCAGCGTGGGGGGCAGGGGACCCTACGAGCAGTACTTC. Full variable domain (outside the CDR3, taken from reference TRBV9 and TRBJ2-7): DSGVTQTPKHLITATGQRVTLRCSPRSGDLSVYWYQQSLDQGLQFLIQYYNGEERAKGNILERFSAQQFPDLHSELNLSSLELGDSALYFCASSVGGRGPYEQYFGPGTRLTVT.

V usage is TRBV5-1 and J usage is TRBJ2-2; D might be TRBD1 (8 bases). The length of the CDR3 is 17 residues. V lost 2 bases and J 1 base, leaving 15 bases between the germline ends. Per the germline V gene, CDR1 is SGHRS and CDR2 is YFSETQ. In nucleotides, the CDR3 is TGCGCCAGCAGCTTATTAAGCGGGACAGGGAACACCGGGGAGCTGTTTTTT. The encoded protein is CASSLLSGTGNTGELFF.

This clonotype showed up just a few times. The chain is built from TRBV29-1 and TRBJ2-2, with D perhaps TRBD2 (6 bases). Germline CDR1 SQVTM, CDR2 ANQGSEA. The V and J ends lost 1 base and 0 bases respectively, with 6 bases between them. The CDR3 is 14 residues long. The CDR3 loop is CSVEVAANTGELFF. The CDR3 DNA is TGCAGCGTTGAAGTAGCGGCGAACACCGGGGAGCTGTTTTTT.

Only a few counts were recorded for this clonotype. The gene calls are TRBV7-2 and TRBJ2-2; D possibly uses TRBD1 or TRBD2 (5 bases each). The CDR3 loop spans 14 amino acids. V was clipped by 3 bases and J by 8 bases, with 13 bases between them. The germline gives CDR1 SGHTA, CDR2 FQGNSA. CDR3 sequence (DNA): TGTGCCAGCAGCTTCACCCGGGGACGGGGGGAGCTGTTTTTT. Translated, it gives CASSFTRGRGELFF.

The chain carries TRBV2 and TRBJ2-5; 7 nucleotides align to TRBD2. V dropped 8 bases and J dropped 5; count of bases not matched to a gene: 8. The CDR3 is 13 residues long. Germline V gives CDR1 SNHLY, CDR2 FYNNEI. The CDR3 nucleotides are TGTGCCAGCTCTCGCGGGAGTGGGGAGACCCAGTACTTC. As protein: CASSRGSGETQYF.

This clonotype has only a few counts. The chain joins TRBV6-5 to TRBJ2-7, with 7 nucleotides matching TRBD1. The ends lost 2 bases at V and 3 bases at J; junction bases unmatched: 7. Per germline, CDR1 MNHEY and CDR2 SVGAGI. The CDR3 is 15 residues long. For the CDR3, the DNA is TGTGCCAGCAGTTACGCCGGGACAGCGAACTACGAGCAGTACTTC. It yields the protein CASSYAGTANYEQYF.

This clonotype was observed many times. The CDR3 is CASSSSGTDTQYF. As DNA, the CDR3 is TGTGCCAGCAGCTCCTCGGGCACAGATACGCAGTATTTT. V is TRBV7-2 and J is TRBJ2-3; unclear D gene. Germline-derived CDR1 and CDR2 are SGHTA and FQGNSA. V gave up 4 bases and J gave up 1 base, with 6 bases separating them. The CDR3 loop spans 13 amino acids.

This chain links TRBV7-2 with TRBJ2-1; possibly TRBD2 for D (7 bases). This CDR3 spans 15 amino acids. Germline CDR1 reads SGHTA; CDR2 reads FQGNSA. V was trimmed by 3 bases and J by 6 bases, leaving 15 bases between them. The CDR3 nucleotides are TGTGCCAGCAGCTTCTCTAGCGGCAGGGGCAATGAGCAGTTCTTC. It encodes CASSFSSGRGNEQFF.

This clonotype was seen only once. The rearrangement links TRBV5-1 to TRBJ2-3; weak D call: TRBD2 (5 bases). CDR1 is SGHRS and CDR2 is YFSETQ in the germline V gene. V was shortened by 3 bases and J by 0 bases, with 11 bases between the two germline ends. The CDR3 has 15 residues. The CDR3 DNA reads TGCGCCAGCAGCTCGAAAGGGAGTAGCACAGATACGCAGTATTTT. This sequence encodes CASSSKGSSTDTQYF.

The CDR3 DNA follows: TGTGCCAGCAGTTTAACTCCGACAGGGCCATACAATGAGCAGTTCTTC. This sequence encodes CASSLTPTGPYNEQFF. The chain has TRBV6-5 and TRBJ2-1; 7 bases line up with TRBD1. The J segment lost 4 bases and the V segment lost 4 bases, leaving 10 bases of the junction unmatched. CDR1 and CDR2 from the germline V gene are MNHEY and SVGAGI. The CDR3 runs to 16 residues.

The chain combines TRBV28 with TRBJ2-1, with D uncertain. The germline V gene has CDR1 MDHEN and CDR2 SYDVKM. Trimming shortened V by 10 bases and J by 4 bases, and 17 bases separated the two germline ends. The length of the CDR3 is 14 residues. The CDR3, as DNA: TGTGCCACCGGCCCCGCCGACCTGTACAATGAGCAGTTCTTC. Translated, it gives CATGPADLYNEQFF.

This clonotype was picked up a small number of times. The CDR3 bases are TGTGCCACCAGTGACCCTGTCGGGTATACGCAGTATTTT. It codes for CATSDPVGYTQYF. The V gene is TRBV24-1, the J gene TRBJ2-3; D remains unclear. CDR1 is KGHDR and CDR2 is SFDVKD in the germline V gene. The V and J ends lost 4 bases and 7 bases respectively, with 11 bases between them. This CDR3 region has 13 residues.

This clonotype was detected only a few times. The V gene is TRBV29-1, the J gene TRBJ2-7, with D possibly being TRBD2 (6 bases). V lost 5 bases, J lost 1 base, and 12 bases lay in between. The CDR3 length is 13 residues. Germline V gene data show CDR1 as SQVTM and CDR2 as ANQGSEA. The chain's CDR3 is CSVSAGWSYEQYF. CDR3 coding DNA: TGCAGCGTTTCTGCGGGATGGTCCTACGAGCAGTACTTC.

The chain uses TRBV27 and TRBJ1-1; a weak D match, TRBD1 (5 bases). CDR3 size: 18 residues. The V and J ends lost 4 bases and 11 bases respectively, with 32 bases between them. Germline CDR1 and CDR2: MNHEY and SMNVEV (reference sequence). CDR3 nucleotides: TGTGCCAGCAGTTCCATTGGGTTCTTGGGGGGGGATAGCTTCAGGGCTTTCTTT. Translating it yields CASSSIGFLGGDSFRAFF.

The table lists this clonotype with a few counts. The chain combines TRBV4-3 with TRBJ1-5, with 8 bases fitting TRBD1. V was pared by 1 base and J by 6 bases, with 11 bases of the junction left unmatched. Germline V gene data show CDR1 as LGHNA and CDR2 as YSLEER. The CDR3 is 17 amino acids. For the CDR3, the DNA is TGCGCCAGCAGCCAAGGGGGTCAGGGGGCTCCCTGTCAGCCCCAGCATTTT. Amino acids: CASSQGGQGAPCQPQHF.